The 32 T cell receptor beta chains given below trace back to one sample, sequenced in a study of blood T cell repertoires in COVID-19. Libraries were prepared by immunoSEQ multiplex PCR; TCRdb keeps only in-frame clonotypes and omits some of them. The profile shows around 450,000 clones, roughly 87% of them singletons. The sample comprised PBMCs or T cells enriched from blood (not recorded which). The receptors were gathered from a young woman who had recovered from COVID-19.

The CDR3: CSVQTGGSYEQYF. The CDR3 DNA sequence: TGCAGCGTCCAAACAGGGGGCTCCTACGAGCAGTACTTC. V and J are TRBV29-1 and TRBJ2-7, with 8 bases that match TRBD1. After removal of 6 bases from V and 0 bases from J, the junction contained 4 bases not matched to a gene. The germline V gene has CDR1 SQVTM and CDR2 ANQGSEA. CDR3 size: 13 residues.

The chain is built from TRBV27 and TRBJ2-3; 14 nucleotides align to TRBD2. The germline gives CDR1 MNHEY, CDR2 SMNVEV (reference sequence). Losses at the gene ends were 2 bases for V and 5 bases for J; bases not matched to a gene: 6. This CDR3 is built from 17 residues. The CDR3 region is CASSLGLAGGLRDTQYF. CDR3 nucleotide sequence: TGTGCCAGCAGTTTAGGACTAGCGGGGGGCCTGAGAGATACGCAGTATTTT.

The chain has TRBV2 and TRBJ1-2; no firm D call. Germline CDR1 and CDR2: SNHLY and FYNNEI. Deletions cut 4 bases from V and 7 bases from J, with 13 bases between. The CDR3 length is 13 residues. CDR3 DNA: TGTGCCAGCAGTGTGGAGGGTTCAAGTGGCTACACCTTC. As protein: CASSVEGSSGYTF.

This clone appeared once. This chain connects TRBV2 to TRBJ1-2, with TRBD1 matching 7 bases. CDR3 length equals 12 residues. In germline, CDR1 is SNHLY, CDR2 FYNNEI. Trimming at V came to 6 bases and at J to 6 bases, leaving 4 bases not matched to a gene. CDR3 sequence: CASRSQGDGYTF. The CDR3 DNA sequence: TGTGCCAGCAGGAGCCAGGGGGATGGCTACACCTTC.

This sequence joins TRBV30 and TRBJ1-4; D uncertain. The germline V gene encodes CDR1 GTSNPN and CDR2 SVGIG (reference sequence). Trimming removed 0 bases from V and 8 bases from J, with 10 bases in between. The CDR3 covers 13 residues. DNA for the CDR3: TGTGCCTGGAGTGTGAGGGATGGGGAAAAACTGTTTTTT. It is translated as CAWSVRDGEKLFF.

The V gene is TRBV5-8, the J gene TRBJ1-4; 7 nucleotides agree with TRBD1. CDR3 length: 15 residues. The V gene end was trimmed by 2 bases and the J gene end by 4 bases; junction bases not matched to a gene: 5. Per the germline V gene, CDR1 is SGHTS and CDR2 is YDEGEE. CDR3 amino acids: CASSFGDRLNEKLFF. The CDR3 nucleotides are TGTGCCAGCAGCTTTGGGGACAGACTTAATGAAAAACTGTTTTTT.

The genes are TRBV9 and TRBJ1-1, with 7 bases matching TRBD1. Germline trimming cut 3 bases from V and 0 bases from J; bases unmatched to any gene: 5. This CDR3 is built from 15 residues. The germline V gene encodes CDR1 SGDLS and CDR2 YYNGEE. The CDR3 coding sequence is TGTGCCAGCAGCGGGGGGGACAGCCTGAACACTGAAGCTTTCTTT. Translation: CASSGGDSLNTEAFF.

The V and J genes are TRBV5-6 and TRBJ2-7; tentative D call: TRBD1 (5 bases). CDR3 length: 15 amino acids. V lost 3 bases and J 6 bases, leaving 19 bases between the germline ends. Germline V lookup: CDR1 SGHDT, CDR2 YYEEEE. The CDR3 loop reads CASSYPETEYSEQYF. CDR3 nucleotide sequence: TGTGCCAGCAGCTACCCCGAGACAGAGTATTCCGAGCAGTACTTC.

Only one count was recorded for this clone. V and J are TRBV30 and TRBJ2-1; D might be TRBD2 (7 bases). Trimming took 0 bases from V and 7 from J, leaving 13 bases between them. Germline V gives CDR1 GTSNPN, CDR2 SVGIG (reference sequence). The CDR3 covers 14 residues. Here the CDR3 reads CAWSVAGAGNEQFF. CDR3 in DNA: TGTGCCTGGAGTGTGGCGGGGGCGGGAAATGAGCAGTTCTTC.

J is TRBJ1-4 and V is TRBV7-2; D unclear. This CDR3 is 17 amino acids long. Germline CDR1 and CDR2: SGHTA and FQGNSA. The V gene lost 1 base and the J gene lost 0 bases, with 12 bases spanning the gap. CDR3 DNA sequence: TGTGCCAGCAGCTTAGAAGGCAGGCAGACAACTAATGAAAAACTGTTTTTT. Amino acids: CASSLEGRQTTNEKLFF.

This sequence joins TRBV27 and TRBJ1-1; 7 nucleotides agree with TRBD1. This CDR3 has 15 residues. After removal of 4 bases from V and 1 base from J, the junction contained 6 bases not matched to a gene. Germline V CDR1 and CDR2: MNHEY, SMNVEV (reference sequence). Here the CDR3 reads CASSSAGTANTEAFF. For the CDR3, the DNA is TGTGCCAGCAGTTCCGCCGGGACAGCGAACACTGAAGCTTTCTTT.

This sequence joins TRBV7-9 and TRBJ2-7; TRBD2 agrees at 8 bases. Germline V lookup: CDR1 SEHNR, CDR2 FQNEAQ (reference sequence). Trimming took 5 bases from V and 5 from J; bases not matched to a gene: 11. This CDR3 spans 15 amino acids. The chain's CDR3 is CASSPTGTRPDEQYF. The CDR3 region has the DNA TGTGCCAGCAGCCCCACCGGGACTAGACCCGACGAGCAGTACTTC.

This sequence joins TRBV3-1 (or the pseudogene TRBV3-2) and TRBJ2-5; 8 nucleotides match TRBD2. The V and J ends lost 3 bases and 5 bases, in that order; junction bases with no gene match: 5. Germline CDR1 is LGHDT and CDR2 is YNNKEL (reference sequence). CDR3 length: 14 amino acids. This CDR3 is CASSQTSDVETQYF. CDR3 nucleotide sequence: TGTGCCAGCAGCCAGACTAGCGATGTCGAGACCCAGTACTTC.

V is TRBV10-2 and J is TRBJ1-1, with a weak D call TRBD1 (5 bases). V lost 6 bases and J lost 5, with 7 bases in between. There are 11 residues in the CDR3. CDR1 WSHSY and CDR2 SAAADI come from the germline V gene. The CDR3 sequence is CASRGGTEAFF. The CDR3 DNA reads TGCGCCAGCAGGGGGGGGACTGAAGCTTTCTTT.

The chain combines TRBV24-1 with TRBJ1-5; D is unclear. With 3 bases removed from V and 0 bases from J, the gap between germline ends came to 8 bases. Germline V gene lookup returns CDR1 KGHDR and CDR2 SFDVKD. The CDR3 consists of 15 residues. CDR3 sequence: CATSDHGNSNQPQHF. The CDR3 nucleotides read TGTGCCACCAGTGATCACGGTAATAGCAATCAGCCCCAGCATTTT.

V is TRBV7-9 and J is TRBJ2-7; 9 bases match TRBD1. The CDR3 covers 14 residues. In germline, CDR1 is SEHNR, CDR2 FQNEAQ (reference sequence). The J segment lost 4 bases and the V segment lost 1 base, leaving 2 bases of the junction unmatched. CDR3 loop: CASSLGGQGYEQYF. The CDR3 DNA sequence: TGTGCCAGCAGCTTAGGGGGACAGGGTTACGAGCAGTACTTC. Filled out from reference TRBV7-9 and TRBJ2-7, the complete variable domain reads DTGVSQNPRHKITKRGQNVTFRCDPISEHNRLYWYRQTLGQGPEFLTYFQNEAQLEKSRLLSDRFSAERPKGSFSTLEIQRTEQGDSAMYLCASSLGGQGYEQYFGPGTRLTVT.

This chain uses TRBV5-5 with TRBJ1-6, with a possible D match to TRBD1 (5 bases). Per the germline V gene, CDR1 is SGHKS and CDR2 is YYEKEE (reference sequence). The CDR3 extends over 17 amino acids. The V end was cut by 1 base, the J end by 5 bases, with 16 bases between. Here the CDR3 reads CASSLLGGRGDNSPLHF. In DNA, the CDR3 is TGTGCCAGCAGCTTGTTGGGGGGTCGGGGGGATAATTCACCCCTCCACTTT.

This chain connects TRBV7-3 to TRBJ2-5, with a tentative D call TRBD2 (6 bases). The CDR3 runs 15 residues. Germline CDR1 SGHTA, CDR2 FQGTGA. Trimming cost V 1 base and J 1 base, with 10 bases left between them. CDR3 amino acids: CASSLNSGPQETQYF. CDR3 DNA sequence: TGTGCCAGCAGCTTAAATAGCGGTCCCCAAGAGACCCAGTACTTC.

This chain uses TRBV27 with TRBJ2-3; 8 bases fit TRBD2. V lost 3 bases, J lost 8 bases, and 28 bases stayed unmatched. Per the germline V gene, CDR1 is MNHEY and CDR2 is SMNVEV (reference sequence). The CDR3 has 21 amino acids. CDR3 DNA sequence: TGTGCCAGCAGTTTTTTGGGGAGGACTCGGGATGCAGGACTAGCTGTCAGTACGCAGTATTTT. It codes for CASSFLGRTRDAGLAVSTQYF.

The V gene is TRBV3-1 (or the pseudogene TRBV3-2), the J gene TRBJ2-1, with a tentative D call TRBD2 (6 bases). The CDR3 length is 14 residues. CDR1 is LGHDT, CDR2 YNNKEL, per germline (reference sequence). Trimming took off 4 bases at V and 1 base at J, with 8 bases between the two ends. In DNA, the CDR3 is TGTGCCAGCAGCCCCGGACTATCCTACAATGAGCAGTTCTTC. Amino acids: CASSPGLSYNEQFF.

V is TRBV7-9 and J is TRBJ1-1; TRBD1 aligns across 8 bases. The V and J ends lost 5 bases and 8 bases, in that order; junction bases with no gene match: 10. Germline CDR1 reads SEHNR; CDR2 reads FQNEAQ (reference sequence). This CDR3 has 14 amino acids. Here the CDR3 reads CASSNRQGLGEAFF. The CDR3 DNA reads as TGTGCCAGCAGCAACCGACAGGGGTTAGGGGAAGCTTTCTTT.

This clone came up once. The chain combines TRBV2 with TRBJ2-4; D is possibly TRBD2 (7 bases). Between the trimmed V and J ends, which lost 3 bases and 0 bases, there was a span of 9 bases. The CDR3 contains 15 residues. Germline-derived CDR1 and CDR2 are SNHLY and FYNNEI. The CDR3 coding sequence is TGTGCCAGCAGTGAGGGGGGGCTAGCCAAAAACATTCAGTACTTC. Encoded protein: CASSEGGLAKNIQYF. Together with reference TRBV2 and TRBJ2-4, the CDR3 gives the full variable domain: EPEVTQTPSHQVTQMGQEVILRCVPISNHLYFYWYRQILGQKVEFLVSFYNNEISEKSEIFDDQFSVERPDGSNFTLKIRSTKLEDSAMYFCASSEGGLAKNIQYFGAGTRLSVL.

The V call is TRBV5-1, the J call TRBJ2-5, with 10 nucleotides matching TRBD1. The trim removed 4 bases at V and 5 bases at J, leaving 5 bases unmatched. Per the germline V gene, CDR1 is SGHRS and CDR2 is YFSETQ. The CDR3 runs to 14 residues. CDR3 sequence: CASSPDRGLETQYF. Here the CDR3 DNA reads TGCGCCAGCAGCCCAGACAGGGGGCTTGAGACCCAGTACTTC. Together with reference TRBV5-1 and TRBJ2-5, the CDR3 gives the full variable domain: KAGVTQTPRYLIKTRGQQVTLSCSPISGHRSVSWYQQTPGQGLQFLFEYFSETQRNKGNFPGRFSGRQFSNSRSEMNVSTLELGDSALYLCASSPDRGLETQYFGPGTRLLVL.

The chain carries TRBV4-1 and TRBJ1-1; the D gene is possibly TRBD1 (5 bases). V was pared by 2 bases and J by 10 bases, with 23 bases between. There are 16 residues in the CDR3. Germline CDR1 is MGHRA and CDR2 is YSYEKL. The CDR3 reads CASSQLVTGGAYLAFF. The CDR3 coding sequence is TGCGCCAGCAGCCAACTGGTAACGGGCGGGGCTTATTTAGCTTTCTTT.

The genes are TRBV2 and TRBJ2-7; TRBD1 aligns across 7 bases. V lost 6 bases, J lost 4 bases, and 3 bases stayed unmatched. The CDR3 has 12 residues. Germline-derived CDR1 and CDR2 are SNHLY and FYNNEI. CDR3 loop: CASRNRGYEQYF. CDR3 sequence (DNA): TGTGCCAGCAGGAACAGGGGTTACGAGCAGTACTTC.

The rearrangement joins TRBV6-4 to TRBJ2-6, with D possibly matching TRBD2 (5 bases). CDR3 length equals 15 residues. The germline V gene encodes CDR1 MRHNA and CDR2 SNTAGT. The V end lost 2 bases, the J end lost 1 base, and 6 bases lay between the germline ends. This CDR3 is CASSDGESGANVLTF. Here the CDR3 DNA reads TGTGCCAGCAGTGACGGGGAGTCTGGGGCCAACGTCCTGACTTTC.

The V and J genes are TRBV19 and TRBJ2-1, with D unclear. The CDR3 has 12 residues. Trimming removed 8 bases at V and 5 bases at J, with 10 bases between. Germline V CDR1 and CDR2: LNHDA, SQIVND (reference sequence). The CDR3 protein is CASSRWDNEQFF. CDR3 sequence (DNA): TGTGCCAGTTCGCGGTGGGACAATGAGCAGTTCTTC.

The chain employs TRBV5-6 and TRBJ1-6; 11 nucleotides line up with TRBD1. Trimming took 0 bases from V and 4 from J; bases not matched to a gene: 9. Germline lookup yields CDR1 SGHDT and CDR2 YYEEEE. The CDR3 contains 19 residues. The CDR3: CASSLDWSGTGGYNSPLHF. DNA for the CDR3: TGTGCCAGCAGCTTGGATTGGTCCGGGACAGGGGGTTATAATTCACCCCTCCACTTT.

V usage is TRBV10-3 and J usage is TRBJ1-5; 11 bases fit TRBD1. Trimming at V came to 10 bases and at J to 5 bases, leaving 10 bases not matched to a gene. The V gene's germline CDR1 is ENHRY and CDR2 SYGVKD. The CDR3 totals 15 residues. CDR3 bases: TGTGCCACAACCGGGACAGGGGGTTTTGATCAGCCCCAGCATTTT. This codes for CATTGTGGFDQPQHF.

CDR3 nucleotide sequence: TGTGCCAGCAGTAGGGACAGCACCGGGGAGCTGTTTTTT. Amino acids: CASSRDSTGELFF. V gene TRBV12-3 or TRBV12-4 combines with J gene TRBJ2-2; 7 bases line up with TRBD1. The CDR3 runs to 13 residues. Unmatched junction bases numbered 1, after V lost 5 bases and J lost 4 bases.

The J gene is TRBJ1-5, the V gene TRBV4-1, with D perhaps matching TRBD1 (6 bases). The V and J ends lost 4 bases and 2 bases respectively, with 18 bases between them. The V gene's germline CDR1 is MGHRA and CDR2 YSYEKL. CDR3 length: 17 amino acids. CDR3 sequence reads: CASSLRGGGDGNQPQHF. CDR3 nucleotide sequence: TGCGCCAGCAGCCTCCGCGGGGGGGGCGACGGCAATCAGCCCCAGCATTTT.

This CDR3 is CAISEGINEKLFF. DNA for the CDR3: TGTGCCATCAGTGAGGGCATTAATGAAAAACTGTTTTTT. V and J are TRBV10-3 and TRBJ1-4; no clear D gene. The V end lost 2 bases, the J end lost 4 bases, and 5 bases lay between the germline ends. The CDR3 runs to 13 residues. The germline V gene encodes CDR1 ENHRY and CDR2 SYGVKD.